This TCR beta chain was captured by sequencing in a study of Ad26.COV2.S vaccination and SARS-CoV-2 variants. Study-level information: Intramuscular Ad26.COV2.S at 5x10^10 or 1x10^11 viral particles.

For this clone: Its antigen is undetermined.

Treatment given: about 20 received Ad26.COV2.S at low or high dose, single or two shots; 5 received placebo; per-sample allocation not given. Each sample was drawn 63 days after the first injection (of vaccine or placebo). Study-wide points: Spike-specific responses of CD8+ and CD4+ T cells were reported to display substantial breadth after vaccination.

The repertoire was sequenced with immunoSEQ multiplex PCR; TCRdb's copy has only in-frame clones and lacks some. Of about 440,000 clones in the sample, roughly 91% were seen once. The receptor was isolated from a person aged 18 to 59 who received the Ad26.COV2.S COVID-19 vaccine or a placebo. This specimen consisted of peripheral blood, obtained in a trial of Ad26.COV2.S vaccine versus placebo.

The CDR3, as DNA: TGTGCCAGCTCCAGAGCGGGAGAAGTCTACGAGCAGTACTTC. Translation gives CASSRAGEVYEQYF. The chain links TRBV18 to TRBJ2-7, with 8 bases aligning to TRBD2. With V trimmed by 6 bases and J by 3 bases, 7 bases remained unmatched. The germline V gene has CDR1 KGHSH and CDR2 LQKENI. CDR3 size: 14 residues.